The rows below give T cell receptor beta chains drawn from one sample of a study of blood T cells in healthy people across ages. TCRdb re-analysed the 5' RACE reads in MiXCR, keeping a single row per CDR3 protein. Of about 1.1 million distinct CDR3 sequences listed, more than 30% are singletons. Sequenced input: blood. The source of these receptors is a man aged 18 to 30 in good health. Both conserved end residues are part of each CDR3. The D gene is left open where the match is weak. A clone size is listed for some rows: how often the clone was seen (once, few, many), or a class if it is expanded.

size | J | D | V | CDR3 | DNA
few | TRBJ1-2 | TRBD1 | TRBV2 | CASNRDRGAYGYTF | TGTGCCAGCAACCGGGACAGGGGGGCCTATGGCTACACCTTC
few | TRBJ2-4 | TRBD1 | TRBV18 | CASSPGTGDAPYF | TGTGCCAGCTCACCAGGGACAGGGGACGCTCCGTACTTC
. | TRBJ2-5 | . | TRBV6-5 | CASRLTTDGTQYF | TGTGCCAGCAGACTGACAACCGACGGGACCCAGTACTTC
once | TRBJ2-3 | . | TRBV7-2 | CAGSPNGGPDTQYF | TGTGCCGGCAGCCCTAACGGGGGACCGGATACGCAGTATTTT
few | TRBJ1-2 | TRBD1 | TRBV6-1 | CATKPEGQTNYGYTF | TGTGCCACAAAACCGGAGGGACAGACTAACTATGGCTACACCTTC
few | TRBJ1-1 | . | TRBV20-1 | CSARMPQAHTEAFF | TGCAGTGCTAGAATGCCCCAGGCCCACACTGAAGCTTTCTTT
. | TRBJ2-3 | . | TRBV30 | CAWSFGYTDTQYF | TGTGCCTGGAGTTTTGGTTACACAGATACGCAGTATTTT
few | TRBJ1-4 | TRBD1 | TRBV9 | CASSPGTGHNEKLFF | TGTGCCAGCAGCCCCGGGACAGGGCATAATGAAAAACTGTTTTTT
few | TRBJ2-3 | . | TRBV12-3/TRBV12-4 | CASTSSPNTQYF | TGTGCCAGCACCTCGTCTCCGAATACGCAGTATTTT
. | TRBJ1-4 | . | TRBV6-5 | CASSHGAGTEKLFF | TGTGCCAGCAGTCATGGGGCCGGAACTGAAAAACTGTTTTTT
. | TRBJ2-3 | . | TRBV4-1 | CASSQVVGLDIGTDTQYF | TGCGCCAGCAGCCAAGTCGTGGGACTTGACATTGGCACAGATACGCAGTATTTT
. | TRBJ2-1 | . | TRBV2 | CASRGLIVSSSYNEQFF | TGTGCCAGCCGGGGCCTGATAGTCTCAAGCTCCTACAATGAGCAGTTCTTC
many | TRBJ1-2 | . | TRBV20-1 | CSAREGSTNYGYTF | TGCAGTGCTAGAGAGGGATCTACTAACTATGGCTACACCTTC
. | TRBJ2-1 | . | TRBV5-1 | CASSLRTEQFF | TGCGCCAGCAGCTTAAGGACAGAGCAGTTCTTC
. | TRBJ2-5 | TRBD2 | TRBV24-1 | CATSDADGRAQETQYF | TGTGCCACCAGTGATGCAGACGGGAGGGCCCAGGAGACCCAGTACTTC
. | TRBJ2-1 | . | TRBV20-1 | CSARGQRYNEQFF | TGCAGTGCTAGGGGGCAACGCTACAATGAGCAGTTCTTC
many | TRBJ2-3 | . | TRBV4-1 | CASSQQLTSTDTQYF | TGCGCCAGCAGCCAACAGCTTACTAGCACAGATACGCAGTATTTT
few | TRBJ2-7 | . | TRBV29-1 | CSVDFAGLGDEQYF | TGCAGCGTTGATTTCGCAGGCTTGGGGGACGAGCAGTACTTC
. | TRBJ1-1 | TRBD1 | TRBV5-1 | CASSLPGDRVSEAFF | TGCGCCAGCAGCTTACCCGGGGACAGGGTGAGTGAAGCTTTCTTT
. | TRBJ2-7 | TRBD1 | TRBV20-1 | CSARRARQGNHEQYF | TGCAGTGCTAGAAGAGCCCGACAGGGTAACCACGAGCAGTACTTC
. | TRBJ1-1 | . | TRBV18 | CATSGGNTEAFF | TGTGCCACCTCGGGCGGAAACACTGAAGCTTTCTTT
. | TRBJ1-5 | . | TRBV10-3 | CAIGGASGPQHF | TGTGCCATCGGCGGGGCATCGGGGCCCCAGCATTTT
. | TRBJ2-5 | TRBD2 | TRBV2 | CASIPVGTSGGPQETQYF | TGTGCCAGCATCCCTGTTGGGACTAGCGGGGGGCCACAAGAGACCCAGTACTTC
. | TRBJ2-7 | . | TRBV12-3/TRBV12-4 | CASSLPPVSEQYF | TGTGCCAGCAGTTTACCCCCAGTGAGTGAGCAGTACTTC
. | TRBJ2-3 | . | TRBV12-3/TRBV12-4 | CASTRAVTDTQYF | TGTGCCAGCACCAGGGCAGTCACAGATACGCAGTATTTT
many | TRBJ1-6 | . | TRBV20-1 | CSARRQGPSSYNSPLHF | TGCAGTGCTAGGCGGCAGGGCCCCAGCTCCTATAATTCACCCCTCCACTTT
. | TRBJ2-3 | TRBD2 | TRBV2 | CASSEEVLAGTDTQYF | TGTGCCAGCAGTGAAGAGGTACTAGCGGGCACAGATACGCAGTATTTT
. | TRBJ1-6 | . | TRBV12-3/TRBV12-4 | CASSLTVNNSPLHF | TGTGCCAGCAGTCTGACAGTAAATAATTCACCCCTCCACTTT
. | TRBJ2-1 | . | TRBV7-9 | CASSSDVDEQFF | TGTGCCAGCAGTTCTGATGTCGATGAGCAGTTCTTC
. | TRBJ1-2 | . | TRBV29-1 | CSVRTPPNYGYTF | TGCAGCGTTCGGACACCTCCTAACTATGGCTACACCTTC
few | TRBJ2-1 | TRBD2 | TRBV6-1 | CASSRGLAGDLSSYNEQFF | TGTGCCAGCAGCAGAGGACTAGCGGGGGACTTGAGCTCCTACAATGAGCAGTTCTTC
. | TRBJ1-4 | . | TRBV5-6 | CASSSLRGAGDREKLFF | TGTGCCAGCAGTTCGCTTCGGGGAGCAGGGGATAGGGAAAAACTGTTTTTT
few | TRBJ2-1 | TRBD2 | TRBV20-1 | CSASPGTSGGEQFF | TGCAGTGCTAGTCCCGGGACTAGCGGGGGAGAGCAGTTCTTC
. | TRBJ1-2 | . | TRBV9 | CASSVSPGRMGNYGNTF | TGTGCCAGCAGCGTCTCTCCGGGCCGAATGGGGAACTATGGCAACACCTTC
. | TRBJ1-2 | . | TRBV12-3/TRBV12-4 | CASRKVNEEANYGYTF | TGTGCCAGCAGGAAGGTGAATGAAGAGGCTAACTATGGCTACACCTTC
. | TRBJ1-2 | . | TRBV24-1 | CATSDGGRYGYTF | TGTGCCACCAGTGATGGAGGGAGGTATGGCTACACCTTC
few | TRBJ2-1 | . | TRBV2 | CASSEWDLSGERGEQFF | TGTGCCAGCAGTGAATGGGACCTTTCGGGGGAACGCGGGGAGCAGTTCTTC
few | TRBJ1-2 | . | TRBV20-1 | CSARVRVNYGYTF | TGCAGTGCTAGAGTGCGCGTGAACTATGGCTACACCTTC
. | TRBJ1-2 | . | TRBV6-6 | CASSSDSRIEGYGYTF | TGTGCCAGCAGCTCGGACAGCCGCATTGAGGGATATGGCTACACCTTC
once | TRBJ2-5 | . | TRBV5-1 | CASSLGPGSGGEQYF | TGCGCCAGCAGCTTGGGACCAGGGTCGGGCGGTGAGCAGTACTTC
few | TRBJ2-3 | TRBD2 | TRBV4-2 | CASSQRGGRDTQYF | TGTGCCAGCAGCCAGCGGGGGGGTAGAGATACGCAGTATTTT
few | TRBJ1-2 | TRBD1 | TRBV12-3/TRBV12-4 | CASSKGQGDYGYTF | TGTGCCAGCAGTAAGGGACAGGGGGACTATGGCTACACCTTC
many | TRBJ2-3 | . | TRBV6-4 | CASSEGGGSTDTQYF | TGTGCCAGCAGTGAGGGGGGCGGTAGCACAGATACGCAGTATTTT
. | TRBJ2-7 | TRBD1 | TRBV12-3/TRBV12-4 | CASSLGGGVQYEQYF | TGTGCCAGCAGTTTAGGAGGGGGCGTACAATACGAGCAGTACTTC
. | TRBJ2-5 | . | TRBV18 | CASSPISGQGMETQYF | TGTGCCAGCTCACCAATTTCAGGACAAGGAATGGAGACCCAGTACTTC
few | TRBJ1-2 | . | TRBV27 | CASSLRGTDDYGYTF | TGTGCCAGCAGTTTAAGGGGGACTGACGACTATGGCTACACCTTC
. | TRBJ1-4 | . | TRBV7-9 | CASGGEGLFF | TGTGCCAGCGGCGGGGAAGGACTGTTTTTT
. | TRBJ1-2 | TRBD1 | TRBV9 | CASRTTGEYGYTF | TGTGCCAGCAGGACGACAGGGGAATATGGCTACACCTTC
. | TRBJ2-1 | . | TRBV30 | CAWSVFVRNNEQFF | TGTGCCTGGAGTGTCTTCGTCCGGAACAATGAGCAGTTCTTC
. | TRBJ2-1 | TRBD1 | TRBV6-2/TRBV6-3 | CASTDGDRGSYNEQFF | TGTGCCAGCACAGACGGGGACAGGGGTTCCTACAATGAGCAGTTCTTC
. | TRBJ1-1 | TRBD1 | TRBV12-3/TRBV12-4 | CATSTGGGTGAFF | TGTGCCACGTCTACAGGGGGCGGCACTGGAGCTTTCTTT
. | TRBJ1-2 | TRBD1 | TRBV5-6 | CASSLYRGYTDGYTF | TGTGCCAGCAGCTTATACAGGGGTTACACCGATGGCTACACCTTC
. | TRBJ1-1 | . | TRBV12-3/TRBV12-4 | CASSPQGFYTEAFF | TGTGCCAGCAGTCCGCAGGGGTTTTACACTGAAGCTTTCTTT
. | TRBJ2-1 | . | TRBV4-3 | CASSQDFGPDEQFF | TGCGCCAGCAGCCAAGACTTCGGGCCCGATGAGCAGTTCTTC